This TCR beta chain stems from a study of blood T cell repertoires in COVID-19. Study details: Some COVID-19 samples were acute and others convalescent; all came from the United States, Italy and Spain. T cells, B-cell-depleted T cells, or PBMCs provided the cDNA or gDNA that served as material.

Germline-derived CDR1 and CDR2 are SGHAT and FQNNGV. V shed 1 base and J shed 2 bases, with 11 bases lying between them. This CDR3 has 15 residues. Original processing notes: Nucleated cell number was recorded as an estimate derived from reference gene primer amplification. Profiling relied on immunoSEQ multiplex PCR, and the TCRdb table lists in-frame clones only, not all of them. The V and J calls and the clone size are those of that table, but D and trimming were determined from the DNA. The sample lists 55,000 to 80,000 clones, around 91% occurring once. The sequenced material came from peripheral blood. The TCR comes from a man aged 50 to 59 with acute or convalescent COVID-19. This chain links TRBV11-2 with TRBJ2-5, with D perhaps TRBD2 (5 bases). CDR3 DNA: TGTGCCAGCAGCTTAGCGGGGTCGCCACAAGAGACCCAGTACTTC. Translated, it gives CASSLAGSPQETQYF.